The clone carrying this T cell receptor beta chain was picked up one time. Its specificity is not known. CDR1 is ENHRY and CDR2 is SYGVKD in the germline V gene. CDR3 length equals 13 residues. The germline V and J ends were trimmed by 8 bases and 0 bases, with 5 bases remaining between them. The data stem from a study of Tregs in tolerant kidney transplant recipients. General observations from the study: The small number of patients limits these findings pending further validation.

Assay: immunoSEQ multiplex PCR; the TCRdb copy retains only in-frame clones and omits some. The sample shows around 52,000 clones, around 82% of them seen only once. CD4+CD25+CD127- Tregs, CD4+CD25- non-Tregs, CD4 and CD8 cells were sorted. This chain uses TRBV10-3 with TRBJ2-6, with D unresolved. This receptor was taken from a human donor in good health. What was sequenced was CD4+ T cells from blood. The CDR3: CAIRDSGANVLTF. For the CDR3, the DNA is TGTGCCATCCGCGACTCTGGGGCCAACGTCCTGACTTTC.